This T cell receptor beta chain was observed in a study of blood T cell repertoires in COVID-19. The wider study: T cells, B-cell-depleted T cells, or PBMCs provided the cDNA or gDNA that served as material.

In Seattle, patients joined the study during active infection and were tracked longitudinally. Worth noting for this clone: This CDR3 is also generated by other DNA sequences in the sample.

In the original analysis: Estimated nucleated cell counts came from reference gene primer amplification. Profiled with immunoSEQ multiplex PCR; TCRdb holds only in-frame clones, not every one. Clone size and V and J calls were adopted from that table, with D and trimming inferred from the DNA. The sample lists roughly 260,000 clones; 75% to 95% were seen once. The TCR sequence derives from a young adult with COVID-19, enrolled during active disease. The material sequenced was peripheral blood.

This CDR3 is CASSISGSTDTQYF. The CDR3 nucleotides are TGTGCCAGCAGCATAAGCGGGAGCACAGATACGCAGTATTTT. The chain couples TRBV7-3 to TRBJ2-3; possibly TRBD2 for D (6 bases). Trimming removed 5 bases at V and 0 bases at J, with 9 bases between. The CDR3 extends over 14 amino acids. CDR1 is SGHTA and CDR2 is FQGTGA in the germline V gene.